This record looks at one TCR beta chain sequence and its context. The entry originates in a study of blood T cells in healthy people across ages. Combining a sample-barcoded 5' primer with a J-beta primer mix, a second PCR ran for roughly 7 to 11 cycles. TCRdb passed the 5' RACE reads through MiXCR, listing each CDR3 protein once. The data contain nearly 800,000 distinct CDR3 sequences, more than 20% of them singletons. The same data also contributed to another study, on T cells of mothers and their children. That investigation notes: In the second PCR, M1S primer introduced barcodes and 2-4 random bases.

The sample was blood. This TCR derives from a boy younger than 18 in good health.

The CDR3 is CASSDGLADEQFF. The CDR3 DNA reads TGTGCCAGCAGCGACGGTCTCGCGGATGAGCAGTTCTTC. J is TRBJ2-1 and V is TRBV7-8; D gene ambiguous. The germline V and J ends were trimmed by 5 bases and 8 bases, with 13 bases remaining between them. CDR1 and CDR2 (germline): SGHVS, FQNEAQ. The CDR3 covers 13 residues.